Here is one T cell receptor beta chain with its context. Antigen: not known. Data came from immunoSEQ multiplex PCR; TCRdb stores just in-frame clones and leaves some out. The sample holds 100,000 to 120,000 clones; approximately 90% are singletons and the top ten take 0.27%. This record comes from a study of OX40 agonist ivuxolimab in advanced cancers. On the study more broadly: Enrollees could have had prior anti-PD-1, anti-PD-L1 or anti-CTLA-4 therapy, which under 50% had received.

V lost 3 bases to trimming and J lost 6 bases, with 12 bases between them. In germline, CDR1 is MNHNS, CDR2 SASEGT. The CDR3 contains 14 residues. Study outcomes and limitations: Mean expanded clone counts were higher in CD8+ than CD4+ T cells.

This TCR was sampled from an adult with an advanced solid tumor such as melanoma, head and neck, liver or kidney cancer. Sample: CD4+ or CD8+ T cells sorted from blood, taken in a trial of the OX40 agonist ivuxolimab. The chain employs TRBV6-1 and TRBJ2-1; no reliable D call. The CDR3 sequence: CASSELSRINEQFF. The CDR3 nucleotides are TGTGCCAGCAGTGAGCTTAGCCGGATCAATGAGCAGTTCTTC.